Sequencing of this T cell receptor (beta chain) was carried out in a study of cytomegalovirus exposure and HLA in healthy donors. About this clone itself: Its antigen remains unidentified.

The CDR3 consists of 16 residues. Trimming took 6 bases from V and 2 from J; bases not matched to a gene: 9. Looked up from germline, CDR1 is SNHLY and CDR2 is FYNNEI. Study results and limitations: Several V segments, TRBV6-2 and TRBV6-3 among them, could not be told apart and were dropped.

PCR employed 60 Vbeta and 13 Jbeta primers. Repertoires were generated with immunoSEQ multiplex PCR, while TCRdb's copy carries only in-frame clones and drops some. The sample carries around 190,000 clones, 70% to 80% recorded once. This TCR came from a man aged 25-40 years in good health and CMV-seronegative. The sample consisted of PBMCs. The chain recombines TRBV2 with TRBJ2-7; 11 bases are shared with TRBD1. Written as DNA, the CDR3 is TGTGCCAGCAGCCGGGACAGGGGGAATTATCCCTACGAGCAGTACTTC. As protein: CASSRDRGNYPYEQYF.